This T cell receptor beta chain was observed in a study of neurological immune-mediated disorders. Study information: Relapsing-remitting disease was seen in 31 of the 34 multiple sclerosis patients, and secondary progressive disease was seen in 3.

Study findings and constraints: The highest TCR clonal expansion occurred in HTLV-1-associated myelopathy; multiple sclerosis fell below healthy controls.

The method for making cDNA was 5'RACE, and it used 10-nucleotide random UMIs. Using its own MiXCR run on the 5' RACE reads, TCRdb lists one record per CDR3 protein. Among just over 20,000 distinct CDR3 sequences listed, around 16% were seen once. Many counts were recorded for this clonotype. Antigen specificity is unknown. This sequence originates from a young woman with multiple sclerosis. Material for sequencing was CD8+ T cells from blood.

The CDR3 reads CASSYDRISYEQYF. The CDR3 DNA reads as TGTGCCAGCAGCTACGACAGGATCTCCTACGAGCAGTACTTC. V usage is TRBV11-2 and J usage is TRBJ2-7; D possibly corresponds to TRBD1 (6 bases). CDR3 size: 14 residues. Looked up from germline, CDR1 is SGHAT and CDR2 is FQNNGV. V lost 4 bases to trimming and J lost 0 bases, with 10 bases between them.